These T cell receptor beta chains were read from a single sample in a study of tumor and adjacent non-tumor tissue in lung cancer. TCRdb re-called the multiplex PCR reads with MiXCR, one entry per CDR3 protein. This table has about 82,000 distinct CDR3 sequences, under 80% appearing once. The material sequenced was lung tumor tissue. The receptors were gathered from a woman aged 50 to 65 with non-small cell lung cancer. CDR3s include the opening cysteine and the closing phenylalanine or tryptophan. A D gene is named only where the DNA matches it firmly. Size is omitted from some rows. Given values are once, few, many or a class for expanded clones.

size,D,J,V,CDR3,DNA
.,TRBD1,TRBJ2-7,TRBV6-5,CASSPLQGPPFRRYF,TGTGCTAGCAGTCCGCTACAGGGGCCTCCGTTTAGGCGGTACTTC
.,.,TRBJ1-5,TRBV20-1,CSAKTAGVDQPQHF,TGCAGTGCGAAGACGGCGGGTGTAGATCAGCCCCAGCATTTT
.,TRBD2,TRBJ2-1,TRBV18,CASSPTTSGNIDEQFF,TGTGCCAGCTCACCGACTACTAGCGGGAATATCGATGAGCAGTTCTTC
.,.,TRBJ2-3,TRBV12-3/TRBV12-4,CASGLRGPSTDTQYF,TGTGCCAGTGGTTTGCGGGGGCCGAGCACAGATACGCAGTATTTT
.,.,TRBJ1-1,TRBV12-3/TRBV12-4,CAGSRGGSVFF,TGTGCCGGCAGTAGGGGGGGTTCAGTTTTCTTT
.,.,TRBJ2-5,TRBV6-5,CASNPFPARFQETQYF,TGTGCCAGCAATCCTTTCCCGGCCAGGTTCCAAGAGACCCAGTACTTT
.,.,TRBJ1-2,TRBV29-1,CIVRTDAGYGYTF,TGCATCGTTCGGACCGACGCAGGTTATGGGTACACCTTC
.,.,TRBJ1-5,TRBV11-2,CASNFDGLINQPQHF,TGTGCCAGCAACTTTGATGGATTGATCAATCAACCCCAGCATTTT
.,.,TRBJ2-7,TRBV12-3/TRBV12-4,CASIIPSGEQYF,TGTGCCAGCATCATACCCAGTGGCGAGCAGTACTTC
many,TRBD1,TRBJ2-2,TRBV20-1,CSASAQGANTGELFF,TGCAGTGCTAGTGCACAGGGGGCAAACACCGGGGAGCTGTTTTTT
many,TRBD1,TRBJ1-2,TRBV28,CASSLSDRGSRGYTF,TGTGCCAGCAGTTTATCCGACAGGGGGTCTAGAGGCTACACCTTC
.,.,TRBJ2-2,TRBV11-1,CACGPRSTGELFF,TGTGCCTGCGGACCTAGGTCCACCGGGGAGCTGTTTTTT
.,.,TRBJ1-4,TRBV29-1,CSVAETSKEKLFF,TGCAGCGTTGCTGAGACTTCTAAAGAAAAACTGTTTTTT
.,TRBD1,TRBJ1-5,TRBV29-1,CNASRGPEDQPQHF,TGCAACGCCAGCAGGGGGCCGGAGGATCAGCCCCAGCATTTT
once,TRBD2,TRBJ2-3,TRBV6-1,CVSSETLAGGRNTQYF,TGTGTCAGCAGTGAGACCTTGGCGGGAGGGCGCAATACGCAGTATTTT
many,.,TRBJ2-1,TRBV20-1,CSGEGGGHNEQFF,TGCAGTGGAGAGGGAGGCGGGCACAATGAGCAGTTCTTC
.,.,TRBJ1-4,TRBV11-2,CASTLAGINEKPFF,TGTGCCAGCACTTTAGCAGGGATTAATGAAAAACCGTTTTTT
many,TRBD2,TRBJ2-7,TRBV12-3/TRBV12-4,CASSLFLAGGSYEQYF,TGTGCCAGCAGTCTTTTTCTAGCGGGAGGGTCCTACGAGCAGTACTTC
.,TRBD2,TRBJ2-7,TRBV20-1,CSARDLPRGRTDEQCF,TGCAGTGCTAGAGATTTACCGCGCGGGAGGACTGACGAGCAGTGCTTC
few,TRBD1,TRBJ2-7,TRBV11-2,CASIQGQGEFSYEQYF,TGTGCCAGCATCCAGGGACAGGGAGAGTTCTCTTATGAGCAGTACTTC
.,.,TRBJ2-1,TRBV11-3,CDSSLVRFF,TGTGACAGCAGCTTAGTCCGATTCTTC
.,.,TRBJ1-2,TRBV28,CARTLGTGTYYGCTF,.
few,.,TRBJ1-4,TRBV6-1,CAIGPYEKLFF,TGTGCCATCGGGCCATACGAAAAACTGTTTTTT
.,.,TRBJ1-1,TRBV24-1,CATSDSSYTKAFF,TGTGCCACTAGTGATTCTAGTTACACTAAAGCTTTCTTT
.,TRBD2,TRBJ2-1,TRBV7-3,CAGSLVWEGPSSYNEQFF,TGTGCCGGCAGCTTAGTGTGGGAGGGCCCGAGCTCCTACAATGAGCAGTTCTTC
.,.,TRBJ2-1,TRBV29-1,CSVDGFGGVTSYNEQFF,TGCAGCGTTGATGGATTCGGCGGGGTAACCTCCTACAATGAGCAGTTCTTC
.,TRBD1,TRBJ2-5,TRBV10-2,CARSESGTETQYF,TGCGCCCGCAGTGAATCCGGGACAGAGACTCAGTACTTC
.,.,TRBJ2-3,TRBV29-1,CSARGKTDTQYF,TGCAGCGCCAGAGGAAAGACAGATACGCAGTATTTT
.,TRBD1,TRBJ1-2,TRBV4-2,CTCSHPGGNYGYTF,TGTACCTGCAGCCATCCAGGGGGTAACTATGGCTACACCTTC
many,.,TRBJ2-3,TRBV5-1,CASSKGGTDTQYF,TGCGCCAGCTCAAAAGGCGGCACAGATACGCAGTATTTT
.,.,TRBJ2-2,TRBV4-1,CASGLVGVSGTGELFF,TGCGCCAGCGGCCTAGTGGGAGTTTCGGGGACAGGGGAGCTGTTTTTT
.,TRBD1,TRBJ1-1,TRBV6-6,CVSIYRGRVNTEAFF,TGTGTCAGCATCTACAGGGGGAGAGTGAACACTGAGGCTTTCTTT
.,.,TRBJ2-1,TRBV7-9,CASTLWRTPGYSEQFF,TGTGCCAGCACCCTCTGGAGGACACCAGGGTACAGTGAGCAGTTCTTC
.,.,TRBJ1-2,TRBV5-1,CSSSMLDQGRNYGYTF,TGCTCCAGCAGCATGTTAGACCAGGGGAGGAACTATGGCTACACCTTC
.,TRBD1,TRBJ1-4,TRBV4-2,CVSSRRQGEKLFF,TGTGTCAGCAGCCGGCGACAGGGTGAAAAACTGTTTTTT
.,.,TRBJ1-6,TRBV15,CATRRRLETDNSPLHF,TGTGCCACCAGAAGAAGATTAGAGACAGATAATTCACCCCTCCACTTT
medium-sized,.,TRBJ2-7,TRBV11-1,CASSPGTLSYEQYF,TGTGCCAGCAGCCCCGGGACTCTCTCCTACGAGCAGTACTTC
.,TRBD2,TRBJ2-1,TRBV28,CASAPLAEGPYDQFF,TGTGCCAGCGCCCCTCTAGCGGAAGGGCCCTATGATCAGTTCTTC
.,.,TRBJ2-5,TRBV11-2,CASSSSGIGGEAQYF,TGTGCCAGCAGCTCGTCCGGGATAGGAGGCGAGGCCCAGTACTTC
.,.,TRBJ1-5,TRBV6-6,CTSSYGQCTNQPQHF,TGTACCAGCAGTTACGGCCAGTGTACTAATCAGCCCCAGCATTTT
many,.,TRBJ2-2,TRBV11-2,CASSPQGQGSGELFF,TGTGCCAGCAGTCCCCAGGGTCAGGGGTCCGGGGAGCTGTTTTTT
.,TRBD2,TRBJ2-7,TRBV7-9,CASSLVEREGPAGYEQYF,TGTGCCAGCAGCTTAGTGGAGCGGGAAGGTCCGGCCGGCTACGAGCAGTACTTC
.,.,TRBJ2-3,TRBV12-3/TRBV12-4,CASNSRDLGLRGADTQYF,TGTGCCAGCAATTCGAGAGATCTGGGCCTGCGGGGCGCAGATACGCAGTATTTT
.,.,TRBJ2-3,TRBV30,CAWSIRGIMNTQYF,TGTGCCTGGAGTATAAGAGGTATCATGAATACGCAGTATTTT
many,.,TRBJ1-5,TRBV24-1,CATSGGAANQPQHF,TGTGCCACCTCCGGGGGGGCCGCTAATCAGCCCCAGCATTTT